These T cell receptor beta chains were read from a single sample in a study of graft-versus-host responses after intestinal transplantation. Their recognized antigens are unknown. Sequenced by immunoSEQ multiplex PCR; TCRdb stores in-frame clones only, minus some. This sample has around 100,000 clones; less than 90% occur once, and the top ten carry 0.95%. The specimen comprised unstimulated CD4+ T cells sorted from spleen or lymph node cells, sampled before transplant. The origin of the receptors is a human donor who was the organ donor for an intestinal transplant. CDR3s include the opening cysteine and the closing phenylalanine or tryptophan. D genes are given only for firm matches. Clone size, where shown, is once, few, many, or a class for clones that have expanded.

D	V	size	J	CDR3	DNA
-	TRBV30	-	TRBJ2-5	CAWSGLWTGRGETQYF	TGTGCCTGGAGTGGACTTTGGACGGGGAGGGGGGAGACCCAGTACTTC
-	TRBV19	-	TRBJ1-5	CASSGGVYSNQPQHF	TGTGCCAGTAGTGGTGGGGTGTATAGCAATCAGCCCCAGCATTTT
-	TRBV10-3	once	TRBJ2-5	CAISERGAGETQYF	TGTGCCATCAGTGAACGGGGGGCCGGGGAGACCCAGTACTTC
-	TRBV5-3	few	TRBJ2-7	CARSSNVSYEQYF	TGTGCCAGAAGCTCCAATGTTTCCTACGAGCAGTACTTC
-	TRBV7-2	-	TRBJ1-2	CASSPRRQGNGYTF	TGTGCCAGCAGCCCACGCCGGCAGGGGAATGGCTACACCTTC
-	TRBV2	-	TRBJ1-6	CASSEARYGENSPLHF	TGTGCCAGCAGTGAAGCGAGATACGGGGAGAATTCACCCCTCCACTTT
-	TRBV6-4	-	TRBJ2-2	CASSVGLDTGELFF	TGTGCCAGCAGTGTGGGACTCGACACCGGGGAGCTGTTTTTT
-	TRBV29-1	once	TRBJ2-7	CSVEFSRGLNSYEQYF	TGCAGCGTTGAATTCTCGCGGGGGCTCAACTCCTACGAGCAGTACTTC
-	TRBV28	-	TRBJ2-7	CASNTEPRGSYEQYF	TGTGCCAGTAATACCGAACCCCGAGGGTCCTACGAGCAGTACTTC
-	TRBV2	-	TRBJ2-7	CASSEALSAGAPYEQYF	TGTGCCAGCAGTGAAGCGCTTAGCGCGGGGGCGCCCTACGAGCAGTACTTC
TRBD2	TRBV5-6	few	TRBJ2-1	CASSPRLAFYNEQFF	TGTGCCAGCAGCCCACGACTAGCGTTCTACAATGAGCAGTTCTTC
TRBD2	TRBV6-4	-	TRBJ2-3	CARRLAGGQDTQYF	TGTGCCAGAAGACTAGCGGGGGGGCAAGATACGCAGTATTTT